A single sample is the source of the 20 T cell receptor beta chains below, sequenced in a study of response to subunit inactivated influenza vaccine. TCRdb re-derived calls from the RT-PCR reads in MiXCR, one entry per CDR3 protein. The table lists around 710,000 distinct CDR3 sequences, around 14% of them singletons, with 5.5% to 8% in the top ten. The sequenced sample was PBMCs from blood, obtained less than 15 days before vaccination. The receptor set was obtained from a middle-aged man who received an inactivated influenza vaccine.

This clonotype showed up just a few times. V and J are TRBV7-2 and TRBJ2-5; TRBD1 might be the D (6 bases). Per germline, CDR1 SGHTA and CDR2 FQGNSA. The V gene lost 3 bases and the J gene lost 1 base, with 12 bases spanning the gap. The CDR3 extends over 15 amino acids. CDR3 residues: CASSFGGTVQETQYF. In DNA, the CDR3 is TGTGCCAGCAGCTTTGGGGGCACAGTCCAAGAGACCCAGTACTTC.

This clonotype was found a few times. J is TRBJ1-5 and V is TRBV5-6, with 11 positions matching TRBD1. CDR1 is SGHDT and CDR2 is YYEEEE in the germline V gene. Unmatched junction bases numbered 7, after V lost 2 bases and J lost 0 bases. The CDR3 length is 18 residues. Here the CDR3 reads CASSLTGQGVHSNQPQHF. The CDR3, as DNA: TGTGCCAGCAGCTTAACGGGACAGGGGGTTCATAGCAATCAGCCCCAGCATTTT.

A few counts support this clonotype. The chain has TRBV6-2 or TRBV6-3 and TRBJ2-5, with 11 bases fitting TRBD2. The CDR3 loop spans 15 amino acids. Looked up from germline, CDR1 is MNHEY and CDR2 is SVGEGT. Trimming at V came to 6 bases and at J to 3 bases, leaving 6 bases not matched to a gene. CDR3: CASSLGLAVKETQYF. The CDR3 nucleotides are TGTGCCAGCAGCCTGGGACTAGCGGTAAAAGAGACCCAGTACTTC.

This clonotype was observed a few times. V usage is TRBV20-1 and J usage is TRBJ2-7; 11 bases fit TRBD2. Germline CDR1 is DFQATT and CDR2 is SNEGSKA (reference sequence). After removal of 0 bases from V and 2 bases from J, the junction contained 6 bases not matched to a gene. This CDR3 is 16 amino acids long. The CDR3 protein is CSARDGSGRAPYEQYF. CDR3 bases: TGCAGTGCTAGAGATGGTAGCGGGAGGGCCCCCTACGAGCAGTACTTC.

The rearrangement joins TRBV2 to TRBJ1-1, with 8 nucleotides matching TRBD1. The CDR3 runs 16 residues. V gave up 5 bases and J gave up 5 bases; unmatched junction bases: 13. Germline-derived CDR1 and CDR2 are SNHLY and FYNNEI. CDR3: CASSLNAYRTGTEAFF. In DNA, the CDR3 is TGTGCCAGCAGTCTAAACGCTTATCGGACAGGGACTGAAGCTTTCTTT.

The table lists this clonotype with a few counts. This rearrangement joins TRBV9 to TRBJ1-4; TRBD1 matches 7 bases. This CDR3 is built from 15 residues. The V gene's germline CDR1 is SGDLS and CDR2 YYNGEE. V was pared by 3 bases and J by 4 bases, with 6 bases of the junction left unmatched. The CDR3, as DNA: TGTGCCAGCAGCGCCGAACAGGGGAATAATGAAAAACTGTTTTTT. It codes for CASSAEQGNNEKLFF.

V usage is TRBV2 and J usage is TRBJ1-5; a weak D match, TRBD1 (6 bases). CDR1 is SNHLY, CDR2 FYNNEI, per germline. Trimming removed 3 bases from V and 3 bases from J, with 12 bases in between. This CDR3 contains 15 residues. CDR3 loop: CASSDARGDNQPQHF. CDR3 coding DNA: TGTGCCAGCAGTGATGCCAGGGGTGACAATCAGCCCCAGCATTTT.

This clonotype occurred a few times. V gene TRBV5-1 combines with J gene TRBJ2-1; D is possibly TRBD1 (6 bases). V lost 0 bases and J lost 3, with 7 bases in between. Germline V gene sequence: CDR1 SGHRS, CDR2 YFSETQ. This CDR3 has 14 residues. Here the CDR3 DNA reads TGCGCCAGCAGCTTGGGACAGGACTACAATGAGCAGTTCTTC. This translates into CASSLGQDYNEQFF. Looking up the rest from reference TRBV5-1 and TRBJ2-1 gives the full variable domain: KAGVTQTPRYLIKTRGQQVTLSCSPISGHRSVSWYQQTPGQGLQFLFEYFSETQRNKGNFPGRFSGRQFSNSRSEMNVSTLELGDSALYLCASSLGQDYNEQFFGPGTRLTVL.

This clonotype was counted many times. CDR3 loop: CASSFRSEYEQYF. The DNA of the CDR3 is TGTGCCAGCAGTTTTCGTTCCGAATACGAGCAGTACTTC. The V call is TRBV27, the J call TRBJ2-7; D is uncertain. Germline CDR1 is MNHEY and CDR2 is SMNVEV (reference sequence). This CDR3 region has 13 residues. The germline V and J ends were trimmed by 3 bases and 4 bases, with 10 bases remaining between them.

This chain joins TRBV7-9 and TRBJ2-5, with a tentative D call TRBD1 (7 bases). Germline loops: CDR1 SEHNR, CDR2 FQNEAQ (reference sequence). The CDR3 contains 16 residues. Trimming pared 5 bases from V and 4 bases from J, leaving 20 bases between. CDR3 in amino acids: CASSQLRTGGGETQYF. The CDR3 bases are TGTGCCAGCAGCCAACTCCGGACAGGAGGGGGAGAGACCCAGTACTTC.

This clonotype was observed a few times. The chain recombines TRBV29-1 with TRBJ2-3, with D uncertain. The CDR3 is 14 residues long. The V gene's germline CDR1 is SQVTM and CDR2 ANQGSEA. The V end lost 4 bases, the J end lost 5 bases, and 16 bases lay between the germline ends. CDR3 nucleotides: TGCAGCGTTGCTATGGGGAACTCCATAGATACGCAGTATTTT. It yields the protein CSVAMGNSIDTQYF.

This clonotype was seen a handful of times. A read error may produce the germline difference seen at one junction end. This chain connects TRBV12-3 or TRBV12-4 to TRBJ2-1, with 8 bases identical to TRBD2. This CDR3 contains 15 residues. Here the CDR3 reads CASSRAGTSYSEQFF. In DNA form, the CDR3 reads TGTGCCAGCAGTCGGGCCGGGACTAGTTACAGTGAGCAGTTCTTC.

The chain combines TRBV28 with TRBJ2-1; D remains unclear. CDR1 is MDHEN and CDR2 is SYDVKM in the germline V gene. There are 13 residues in the CDR3. Trimming shortened V by 7 bases and J by 4 bases, and 11 bases separated the two germline ends. The CDR3 loop reads CASITSPYNEQFF. As DNA, the CDR3 is TGTGCCAGCATAACCAGCCCATACAATGAGCAGTTCTTC.

The V gene is TRBV19, the J gene TRBJ2-1, with a weak D call TRBD2 (5 bases). The germline V gene encodes CDR1 LNHDA and CDR2 SQIVND (reference sequence). Trimming removed 3 bases at V and 9 bases at J, with 15 bases between. The CDR3 runs to 14 residues. CDR3 amino acids: CASSILASSPEQFF. Here the CDR3 DNA reads TGTGCCAGTAGTATTTTGGCTAGCAGTCCTGAGCAGTTCTTC. Combining the CDR3 with reference TRBV19 and TRBJ2-1 gives the whole variable domain DGGITQSPKYLFRKEGQNVTLSCEQNLNHDAMYWYRQDPGQGLRLIYYSQIVNDFQKGDIAEGYSVSREKKESFPLTVTSAQKNPTAFYLCASSILASSPEQFFGPGTRLTVL.

This clonotype was counted many times. V usage is TRBV29-1 and J usage is TRBJ2-5; D is unclear. Germline V lookup: CDR1 SQVTM, CDR2 ANQGSEA. This CDR3 region has 14 residues. V shed 0 bases and J shed 5 bases, with 13 bases lying between them. The CDR3 DNA is TGCAGCGTTGAAGACCGGGCAGATAGGGAGACCCAGTACTTC. Its protein product is CSVEDRADRETQYF.

The chain recombines TRBV28 with TRBJ1-4; D remains unclear. Germline V gene lookup returns CDR1 MDHEN and CDR2 SYDVKM. This CDR3 spans 14 amino acids. Trimming removed 7 bases from V and 4 bases from J, with 13 bases in between. The CDR3 reads CASNQQQFNEKLFF. The CDR3 DNA is TGTGCCAGCAACCAACAGCAGTTTAATGAAAAACTGTTTTTT.

This clonotype was counted between two and nine times. CDR3 sequence: CASSQVTGRQGYTF. In nucleotides, the CDR3 is TGCGCCAGCAGCCAAGTGACAGGACGTCAGGGCTACACCTTC. The rearrangement uses TRBV4-3 and TRBJ1-2, with a possible D match to TRBD1 (6 bases). The CDR3 has 14 amino acids. V was trimmed by 1 base and J by 8 bases, leaving 14 bases between them. CDR1 is LGHNA and CDR2 is YSLEER in the germline V gene.

This clonotype was seen more than once but under ten times. The chain couples TRBV2 to TRBJ1-6; D ambiguous. CDR1 and CDR2 (germline): SNHLY, FYNNEI. The CDR3 loop spans 14 amino acids. Trimming took off 7 bases at V and 7 bases at J, with 14 bases between the two ends. The CDR3 is CASNAGLANSPLHF. Here the CDR3 DNA reads TGTGCCAGCAACGCCGGGCTCGCAAATTCACCCCTCCACTTT.

This clonotype was picked up a small number of times. The rearrangement links TRBV7-9 to TRBJ1-6, with 7 positions matching TRBD1. The V segment lost 4 bases and the J segment 10 bases; nucleotides outside the gene matches: 4. CDR1 and CDR2 (germline): SEHNR, FQNEAQ (reference sequence). This CDR3 has 13 residues. The DNA of the CDR3 is TGTGCCAGCAGCTCCCCGGGACAGTCACCCCTCCACTTT. It codes for CASSSPGQSPLHF. The full variable domain, completed using reference TRBV7-9 and TRBJ1-6, is DTGVSQNPRHKITKRGQNVTFRCDPISEHNRLYWYRQTLGQGPEFLTYFQNEAQLEKSRLLSDRFSAERPKGSFSTLEIQRTEQGDSAMYLCASSSPGQSPLHFGNGTRLTVT.

The rearrangement uses TRBV5-5 and TRBJ2-1, with a possible D match to TRBD1 (5 bases). CDR3 size: 17 residues. V dropped 3 bases and J dropped 1 base, with 17 bases sitting between them. Per the germline V gene, CDR1 is SGHKS and CDR2 is YYEKEE (reference sequence). The DNA of the CDR3 is TGTGCCAGCAGCTCCCTAGGGGCAGGGTTGTCCTACAATGAGCAGTTCTTC. Encoded protein: CASSSLGAGLSYNEQFF.